The text below deals with one T cell receptor beta chain. These data belong to a study of shared clonotypes between healthy human individuals. Sequencing used immunoSEQ multiplex PCR; TCRdb keeps in-frame clones, though not all of them. The repertoire holds some 580,000 clones, with 95% to 98% as singletons. CD45RO-negative cells were positively selected for CCR7, leaving out terminally differentiated effector memory CD45RA+ cells. The germline CDR1 and CDR2 sequences are MNHEY and SMNVEV (reference sequence). V lost 2 bases and J lost 6, with 8 bases in between. The CDR3 has 13 amino acids. This TCR was recovered from a man aged 25 to 45 in good health. This chain uses TRBV27 with TRBJ1-5, with unresolved D. Sequenced input: naive CD8+ T cells sorted from blood. In DNA, the CDR3 is TGTGCCAGCAGTTTAAATCGTATTCAGCCCCAGCATTTT. As protein: CASSLNRIQPQHF.